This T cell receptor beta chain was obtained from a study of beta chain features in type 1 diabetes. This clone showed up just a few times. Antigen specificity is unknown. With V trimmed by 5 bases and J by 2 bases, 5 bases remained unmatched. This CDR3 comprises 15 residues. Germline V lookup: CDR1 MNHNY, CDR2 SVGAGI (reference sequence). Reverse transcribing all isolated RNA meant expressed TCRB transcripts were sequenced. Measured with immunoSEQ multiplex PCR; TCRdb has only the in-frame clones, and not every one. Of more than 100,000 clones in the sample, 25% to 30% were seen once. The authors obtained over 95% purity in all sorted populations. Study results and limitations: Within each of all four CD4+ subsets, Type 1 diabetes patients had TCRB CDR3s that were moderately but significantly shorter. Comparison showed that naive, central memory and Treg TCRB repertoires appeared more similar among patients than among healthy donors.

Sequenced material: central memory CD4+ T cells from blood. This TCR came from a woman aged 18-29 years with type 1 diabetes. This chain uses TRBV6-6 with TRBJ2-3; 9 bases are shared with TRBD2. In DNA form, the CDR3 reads TGTGCCAGCAGTGTACGACTAGCGGACACAGATACGCAGTATTTT. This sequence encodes CASSVRLADTDTQYF.